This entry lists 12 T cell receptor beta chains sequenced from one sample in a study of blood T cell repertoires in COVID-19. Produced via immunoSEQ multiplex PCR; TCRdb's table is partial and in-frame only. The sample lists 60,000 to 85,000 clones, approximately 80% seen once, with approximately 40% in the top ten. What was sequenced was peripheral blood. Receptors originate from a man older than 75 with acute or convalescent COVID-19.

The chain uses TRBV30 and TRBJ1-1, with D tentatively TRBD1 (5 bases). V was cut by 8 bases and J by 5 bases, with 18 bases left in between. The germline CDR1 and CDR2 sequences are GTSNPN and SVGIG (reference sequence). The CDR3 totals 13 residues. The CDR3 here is CARGNTGGTEAFF. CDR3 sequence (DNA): TGTGCCCGTGGGAACACGGGGGGGACTGAAGCTTTCTTT.

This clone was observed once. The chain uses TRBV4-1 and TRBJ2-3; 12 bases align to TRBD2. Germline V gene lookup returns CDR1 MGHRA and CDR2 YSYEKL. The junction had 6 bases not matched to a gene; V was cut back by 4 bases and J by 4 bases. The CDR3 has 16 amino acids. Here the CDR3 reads CASSLGLAGIADTQYF. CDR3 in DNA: TGCGCCAGCAGCCTAGGACTAGCGGGAATTGCAGATACGCAGTATTTT.

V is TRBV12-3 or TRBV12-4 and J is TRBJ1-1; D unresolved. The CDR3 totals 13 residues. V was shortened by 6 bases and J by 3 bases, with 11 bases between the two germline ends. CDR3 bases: TGTGCCAGCAGCCGCCTATTGGACACTGAAGCTTTCTTT. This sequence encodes CASSRLLDTEAFF.

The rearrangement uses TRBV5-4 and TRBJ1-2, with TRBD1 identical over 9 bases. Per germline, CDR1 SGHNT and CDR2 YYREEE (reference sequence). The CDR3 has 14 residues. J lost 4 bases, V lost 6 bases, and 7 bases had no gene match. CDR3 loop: CASIVQGAGYGYTF. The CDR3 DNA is TGTGCCAGCATCGTACAGGGGGCAGGCTATGGCTACACCTTC.

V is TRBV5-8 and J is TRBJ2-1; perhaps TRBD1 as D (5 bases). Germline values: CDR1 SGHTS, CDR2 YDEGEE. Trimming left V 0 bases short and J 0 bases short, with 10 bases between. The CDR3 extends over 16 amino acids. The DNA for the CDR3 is TGTGCCAGCAGCTTGGCGGGTCAGGGCTCCTACAATGAGCAGTTCTTC. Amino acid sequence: CASSLAGQGSYNEQFF.

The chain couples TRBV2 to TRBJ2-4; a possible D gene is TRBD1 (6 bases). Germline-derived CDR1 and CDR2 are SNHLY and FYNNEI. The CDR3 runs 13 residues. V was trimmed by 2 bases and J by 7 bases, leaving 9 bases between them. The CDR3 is CASSETGWNIQYF. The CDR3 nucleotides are TGTGCCAGCAGTGAAACAGGGTGGAACATTCAGTACTTC.

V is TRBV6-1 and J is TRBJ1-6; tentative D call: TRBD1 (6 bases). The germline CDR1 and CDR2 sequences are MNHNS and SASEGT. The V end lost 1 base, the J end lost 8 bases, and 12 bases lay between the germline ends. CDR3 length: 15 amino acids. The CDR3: CASSEEGRGDSPLHF. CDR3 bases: TGTGCCAGCAGTGAAGAGGGCAGGGGAGATTCACCCCTCCACTTT.

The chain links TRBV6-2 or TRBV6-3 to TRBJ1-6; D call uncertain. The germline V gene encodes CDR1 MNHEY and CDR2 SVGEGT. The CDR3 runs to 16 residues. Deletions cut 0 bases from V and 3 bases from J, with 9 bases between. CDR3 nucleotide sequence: TGTGCCAGCAGTTACTCGACTCACAACTATAATTCACCCCTCCACTTT. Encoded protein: CASSYSTHNYNSPLHF.

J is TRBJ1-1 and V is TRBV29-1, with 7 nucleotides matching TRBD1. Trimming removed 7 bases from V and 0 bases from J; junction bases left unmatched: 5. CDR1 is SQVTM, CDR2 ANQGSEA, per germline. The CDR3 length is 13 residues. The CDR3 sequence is CSAWDRLNTEAFF. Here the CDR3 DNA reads TGCAGCGCCTGGGACAGATTGAACACTGAAGCTTTCTTT.

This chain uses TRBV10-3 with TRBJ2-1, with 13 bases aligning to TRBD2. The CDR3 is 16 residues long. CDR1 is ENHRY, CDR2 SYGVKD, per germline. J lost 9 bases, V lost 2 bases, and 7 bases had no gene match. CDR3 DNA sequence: TGTGCCATCAGTGAGCTATCCGGGACTAGCGGGGTTGAGCAGTTCTTC. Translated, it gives CAISELSGTSGVEQFF.

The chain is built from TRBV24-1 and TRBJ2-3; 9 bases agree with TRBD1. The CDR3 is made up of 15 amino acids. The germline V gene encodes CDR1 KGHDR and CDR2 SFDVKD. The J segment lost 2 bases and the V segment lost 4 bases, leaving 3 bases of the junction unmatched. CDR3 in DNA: TGTGCCACCAGTGAGGACAGGGGAACCACAGATACGCAGTATTTT. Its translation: CATSEDRGTTDTQYF.

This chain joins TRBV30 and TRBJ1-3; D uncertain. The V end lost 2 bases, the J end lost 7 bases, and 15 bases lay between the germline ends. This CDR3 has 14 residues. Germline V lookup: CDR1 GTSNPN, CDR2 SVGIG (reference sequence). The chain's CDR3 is CAWSWRGTRNTIYF. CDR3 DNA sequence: TGTGCCTGGAGTTGGCGGGGTACGCGGAACACCATATATTTT.